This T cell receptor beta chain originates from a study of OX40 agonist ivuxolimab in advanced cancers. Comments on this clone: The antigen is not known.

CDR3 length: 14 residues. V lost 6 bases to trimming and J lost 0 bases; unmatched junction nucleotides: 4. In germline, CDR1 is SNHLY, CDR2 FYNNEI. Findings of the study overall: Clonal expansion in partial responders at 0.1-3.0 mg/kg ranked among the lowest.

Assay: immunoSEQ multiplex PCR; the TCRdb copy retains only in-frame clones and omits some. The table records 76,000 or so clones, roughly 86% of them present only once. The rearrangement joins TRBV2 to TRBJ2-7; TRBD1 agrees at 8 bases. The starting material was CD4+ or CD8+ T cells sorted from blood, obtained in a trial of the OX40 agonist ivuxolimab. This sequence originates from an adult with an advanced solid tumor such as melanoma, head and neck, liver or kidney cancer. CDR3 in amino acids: CASRGQEGSYEQYF. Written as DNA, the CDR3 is TGTGCCAGCAGGGGACAGGAGGGCTCCTACGAGCAGTACTTC.